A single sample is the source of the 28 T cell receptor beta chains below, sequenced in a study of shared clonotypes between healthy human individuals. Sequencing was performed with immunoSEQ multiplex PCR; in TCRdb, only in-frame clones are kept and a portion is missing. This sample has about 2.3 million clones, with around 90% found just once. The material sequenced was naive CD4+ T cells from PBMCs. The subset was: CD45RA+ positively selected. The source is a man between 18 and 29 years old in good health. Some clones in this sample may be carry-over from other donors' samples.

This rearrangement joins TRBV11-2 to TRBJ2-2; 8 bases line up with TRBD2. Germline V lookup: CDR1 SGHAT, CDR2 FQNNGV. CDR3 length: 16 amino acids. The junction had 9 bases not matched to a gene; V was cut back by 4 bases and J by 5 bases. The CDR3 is CASSSPSGSGTGELFF. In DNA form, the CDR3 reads TGTGCCAGCAGCTCCCCCAGCGGGAGTGGGACCGGGGAGCTGTTTTTT.

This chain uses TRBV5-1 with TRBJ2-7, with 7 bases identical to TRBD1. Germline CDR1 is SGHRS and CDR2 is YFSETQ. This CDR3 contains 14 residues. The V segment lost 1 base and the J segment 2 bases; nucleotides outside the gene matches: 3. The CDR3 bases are TGCGCCAGCAGCTTGAGGGACAGCACCTACGAGCAGTACTTC. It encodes CASSLRDSTYEQYF.

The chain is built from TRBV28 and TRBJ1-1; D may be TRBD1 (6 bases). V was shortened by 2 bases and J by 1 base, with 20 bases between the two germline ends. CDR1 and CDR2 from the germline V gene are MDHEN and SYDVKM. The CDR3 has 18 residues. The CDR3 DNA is TGTGCCAGCAGTTTACCCCCCTGGCGGGGGCGATCGAACACTGAAGCTTTCTTT. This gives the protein CASSLPPWRGRSNTEAFF.

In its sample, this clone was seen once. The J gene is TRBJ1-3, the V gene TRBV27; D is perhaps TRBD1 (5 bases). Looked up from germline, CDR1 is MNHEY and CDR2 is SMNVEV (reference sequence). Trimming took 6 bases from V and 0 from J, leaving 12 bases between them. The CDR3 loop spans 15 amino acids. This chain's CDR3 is CASSRTGISGNTIYF. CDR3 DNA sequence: TGTGCCAGCAGCCGTACAGGTATCTCTGGAAACACCATATATTTT.

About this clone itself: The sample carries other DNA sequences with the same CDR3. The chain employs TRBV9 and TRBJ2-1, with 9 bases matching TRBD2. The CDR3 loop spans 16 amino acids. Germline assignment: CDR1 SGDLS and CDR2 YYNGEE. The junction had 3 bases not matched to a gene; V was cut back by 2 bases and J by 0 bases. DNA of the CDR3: TGTGCCAGCAGCGTCCTTAGCGGGAGCTCCTACAATGAGCAGTTCTTC. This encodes CASSVLSGSSYNEQFF.

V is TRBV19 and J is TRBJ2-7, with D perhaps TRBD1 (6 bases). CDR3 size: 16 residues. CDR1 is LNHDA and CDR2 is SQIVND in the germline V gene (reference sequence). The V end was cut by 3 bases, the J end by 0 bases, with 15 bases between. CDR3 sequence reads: CASSISMGASSYEQYF. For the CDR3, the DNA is TGTGCCAGTAGTATCTCGATGGGGGCCAGCTCCTACGAGCAGTACTTC.

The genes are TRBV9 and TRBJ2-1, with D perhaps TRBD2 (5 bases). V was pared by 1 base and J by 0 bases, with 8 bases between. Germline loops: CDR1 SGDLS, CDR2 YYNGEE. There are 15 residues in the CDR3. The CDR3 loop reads CASSVLANSYNEQFF. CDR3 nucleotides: TGTGCCAGCAGCGTATTAGCGAACTCCTACAATGAGCAGTTCTTC.

The CDR3 protein is CASSLGMAPGETQYF. In DNA, the CDR3 is TGCGCCAGCAGCTTGGGCATGGCTCCGGGAGAGACCCAGTACTTC. The chain recombines TRBV5-1 with TRBJ2-5; no definite D call. Trimming pared 0 bases from V and 4 bases from J, leaving 13 bases between. The CDR3 totals 15 residues. From germline, CDR1 is SGHRS and CDR2 YFSETQ.

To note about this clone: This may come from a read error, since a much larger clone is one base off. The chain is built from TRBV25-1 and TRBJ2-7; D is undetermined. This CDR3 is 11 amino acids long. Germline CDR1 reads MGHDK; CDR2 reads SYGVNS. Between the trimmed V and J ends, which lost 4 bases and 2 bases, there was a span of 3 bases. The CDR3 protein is CASSAPYEQYF. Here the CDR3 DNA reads TGTGCCAGCAGTGCCCCCTACGAGCAGTACTTC.

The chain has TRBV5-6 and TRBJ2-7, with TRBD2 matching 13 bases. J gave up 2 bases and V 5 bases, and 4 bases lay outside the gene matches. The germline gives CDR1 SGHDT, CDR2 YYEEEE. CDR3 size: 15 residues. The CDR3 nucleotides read TGTGCCAGCAGACTAGCGGGAGGGCCACCCTACGAGCAGTACTTC. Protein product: CASRLAGGPPYEQYF. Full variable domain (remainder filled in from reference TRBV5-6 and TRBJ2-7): DAGVTQSPTHLIKTRGQQVTLRCSPKSGHDTVSWYQQALGQGPQFIFQYYEEEERQRGNFPDRFSGHQFPNYSSELNVNALLLGDSALYLCASRLAGGPPYEQYFGPGTRLTVT.

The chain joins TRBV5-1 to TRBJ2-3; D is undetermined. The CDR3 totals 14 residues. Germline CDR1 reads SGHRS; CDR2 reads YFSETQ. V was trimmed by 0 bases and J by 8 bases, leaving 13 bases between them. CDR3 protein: CASSLGGELTTQYF. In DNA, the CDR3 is TGCGCCAGCAGCTTGGGCGGCGAACTGACTACGCAGTATTTT.

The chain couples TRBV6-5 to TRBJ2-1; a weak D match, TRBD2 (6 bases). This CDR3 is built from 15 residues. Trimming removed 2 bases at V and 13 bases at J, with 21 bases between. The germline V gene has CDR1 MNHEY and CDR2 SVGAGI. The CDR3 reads CASSYSPAGIGVQFF. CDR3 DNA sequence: TGTGCCAGCAGTTACAGTCCAGCGGGTATAGGCGTACAGTTCTTC.

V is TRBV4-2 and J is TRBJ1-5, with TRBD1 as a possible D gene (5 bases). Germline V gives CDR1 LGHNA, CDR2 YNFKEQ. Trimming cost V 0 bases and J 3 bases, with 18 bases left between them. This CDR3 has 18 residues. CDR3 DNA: TGTGCCAGCAGCCAAGATACGGGCCAGGGAAATATCAATCAGCCCCAGCATTTT. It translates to CASSQDTGQGNINQPQHF.

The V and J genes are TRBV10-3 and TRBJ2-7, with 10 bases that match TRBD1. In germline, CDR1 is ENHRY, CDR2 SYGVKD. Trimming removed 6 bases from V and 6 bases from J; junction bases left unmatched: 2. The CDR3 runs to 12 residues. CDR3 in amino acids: CAIRDRGVEQYF. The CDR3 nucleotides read TGTGCCATCAGGGACAGGGGGGTCGAGCAGTACTTC.

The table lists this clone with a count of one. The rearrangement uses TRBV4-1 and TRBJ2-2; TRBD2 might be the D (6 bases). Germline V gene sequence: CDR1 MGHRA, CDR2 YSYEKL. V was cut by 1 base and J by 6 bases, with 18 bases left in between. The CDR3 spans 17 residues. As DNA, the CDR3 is TGCGCCAGCAGCCAAGGAGAGAGGAGGGCTCGGGCCGGGGAGCTGTTTTTT. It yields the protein CASSQGERRARAGELFF.

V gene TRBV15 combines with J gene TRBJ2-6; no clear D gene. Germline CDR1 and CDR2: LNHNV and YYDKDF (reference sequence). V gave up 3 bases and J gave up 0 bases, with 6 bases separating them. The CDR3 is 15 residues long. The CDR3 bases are TGTGCCACCAGCAGTTTACACTCTGGGGCCAACGTCCTGACTTTC. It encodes CATSSLHSGANVLTF.

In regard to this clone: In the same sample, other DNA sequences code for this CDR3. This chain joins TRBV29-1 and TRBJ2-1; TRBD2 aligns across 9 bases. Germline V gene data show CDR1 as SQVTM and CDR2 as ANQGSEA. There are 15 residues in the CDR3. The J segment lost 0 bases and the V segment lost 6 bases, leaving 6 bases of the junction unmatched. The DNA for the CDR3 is TGCAGCGTACCGGGACTAGCCTCCTCCTACAATGAGCAGTTCTTC. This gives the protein CSVPGLASSYNEQFF.

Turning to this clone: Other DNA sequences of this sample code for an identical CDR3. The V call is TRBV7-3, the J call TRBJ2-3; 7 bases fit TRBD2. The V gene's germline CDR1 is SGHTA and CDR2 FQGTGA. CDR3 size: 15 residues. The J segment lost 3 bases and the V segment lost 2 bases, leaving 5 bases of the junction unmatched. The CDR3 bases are TGTGCCAGCAGCTTAGGCGGGAGTCGGACAGATACGCAGTATTTT. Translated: CASSLGGSRTDTQYF.

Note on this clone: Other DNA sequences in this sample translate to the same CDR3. In DNA form, the CDR3 reads TGCGCCAGCAGCTTGGGGGGATCCCAAGAGACCCAGTACTTC. Translating it yields CASSLGGSQETQYF. The chain is built from TRBV5-1 and TRBJ2-5; no clear D gene. V was clipped by 0 bases and J by 1 base, with 7 bases between them. Germline values: CDR1 SGHRS, CDR2 YFSETQ. This CDR3 comprises 14 residues.

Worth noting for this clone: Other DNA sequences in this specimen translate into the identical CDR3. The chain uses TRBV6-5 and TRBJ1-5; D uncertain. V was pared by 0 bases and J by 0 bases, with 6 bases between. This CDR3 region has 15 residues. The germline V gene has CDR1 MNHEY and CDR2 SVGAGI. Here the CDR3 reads CASSYSRVSNQPQHF. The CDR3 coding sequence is TGTGCCAGCAGTTACTCGAGGGTTAGCAATCAGCCCCAGCATTTT.

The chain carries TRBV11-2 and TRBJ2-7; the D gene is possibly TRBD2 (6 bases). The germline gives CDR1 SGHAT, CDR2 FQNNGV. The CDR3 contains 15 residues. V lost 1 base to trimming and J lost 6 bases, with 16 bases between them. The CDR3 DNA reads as TGTGCCAGCAGCTTAGCCCTACGGGAGTCCGCCGAGCAGTACTTC. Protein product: CASSLALRESAEQYF.

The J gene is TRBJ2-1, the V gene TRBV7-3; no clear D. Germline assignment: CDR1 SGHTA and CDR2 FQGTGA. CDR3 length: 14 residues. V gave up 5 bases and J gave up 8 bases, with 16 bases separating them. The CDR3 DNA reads TGTGCCAGCAGCCCCGGGTCGTTTAGGGATGAGCAGTTCTTC. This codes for CASSPGSFRDEQFF.

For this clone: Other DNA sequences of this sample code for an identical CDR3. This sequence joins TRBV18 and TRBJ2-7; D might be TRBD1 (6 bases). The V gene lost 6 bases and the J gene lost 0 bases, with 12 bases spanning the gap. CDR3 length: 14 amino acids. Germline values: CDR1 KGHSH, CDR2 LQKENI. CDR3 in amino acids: CASSQGRISYEQYF. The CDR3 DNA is TGTGCCAGCTCCCAGGGGCGGATCTCCTACGAGCAGTACTTC.

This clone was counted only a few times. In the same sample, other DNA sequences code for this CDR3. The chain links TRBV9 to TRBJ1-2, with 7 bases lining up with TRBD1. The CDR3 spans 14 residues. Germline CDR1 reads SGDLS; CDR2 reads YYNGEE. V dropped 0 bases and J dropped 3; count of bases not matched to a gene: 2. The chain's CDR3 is CASSVGQGDYGYTF. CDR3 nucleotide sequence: TGTGCCAGCAGCGTAGGACAGGGCGACTATGGCTACACCTTC.

In DNA, the CDR3 is TGCGCCAGCAGCCGGACGGATTCTGCAGTAGGCGATGAGCAGTTCTTC. Translated: CASSRTDSAVGDEQFF. V and J are TRBV5-1 and TRBJ2-1; unclear D gene. The germline gives CDR1 SGHRS, CDR2 YFSETQ. This CDR3 is built from 16 residues. V lost 4 bases and J 8 bases, leaving 22 bases between the germline ends.

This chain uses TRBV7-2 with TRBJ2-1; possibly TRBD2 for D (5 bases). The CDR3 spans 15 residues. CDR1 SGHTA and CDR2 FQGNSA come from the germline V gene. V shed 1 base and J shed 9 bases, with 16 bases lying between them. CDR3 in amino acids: CASSLGAQWSGEQFF. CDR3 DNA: TGTGCCAGCAGCTTAGGGGCCCAATGGAGCGGTGAGCAGTTCTTC.

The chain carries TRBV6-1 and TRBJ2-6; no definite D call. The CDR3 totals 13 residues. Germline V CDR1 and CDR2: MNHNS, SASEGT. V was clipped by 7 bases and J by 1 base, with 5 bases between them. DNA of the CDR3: TGTGCCAGCAACCCATCTGGGGCCAACGTCCTGACTTTC. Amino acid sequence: CASNPSGANVLTF.

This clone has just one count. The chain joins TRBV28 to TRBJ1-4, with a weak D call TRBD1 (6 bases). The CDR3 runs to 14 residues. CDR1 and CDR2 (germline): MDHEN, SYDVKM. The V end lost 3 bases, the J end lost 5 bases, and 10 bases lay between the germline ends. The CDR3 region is CASSFTGRNEKLFF. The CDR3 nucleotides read TGTGCCAGCAGTTTTACAGGGAGGAATGAAAAACTGTTTTTT.